This TCR beta chain was profiled in a study of technical replicates of blood from several donors. Sequenced by immunoSEQ multiplex PCR; TCRdb stores in-frame clones only, minus some. The table shows 56,000 or so clones, with nearly 95% occurring only once. The CDR3 is made up of 16 amino acids. The V end was cut by 4 bases, the J end by 0 bases, with 13 bases between. CDR1 MNHEY and CDR2 SMNVEV come from the germline V gene (reference sequence). This chain uses TRBV27 with TRBJ1-3, with D perhaps matching TRBD1 (6 bases). The sequenced sample consisted of PBMCs. The sequence derives from a human donor in good health. Some clones in this sample may be carry-over from other donors' samples. The CDR3 DNA is TGTGCCAGCAGTTCCAGGGGACCATACTCTGGAAACACCATATATTTT. Encoded protein: CASSSRGPYSGNTIYF.